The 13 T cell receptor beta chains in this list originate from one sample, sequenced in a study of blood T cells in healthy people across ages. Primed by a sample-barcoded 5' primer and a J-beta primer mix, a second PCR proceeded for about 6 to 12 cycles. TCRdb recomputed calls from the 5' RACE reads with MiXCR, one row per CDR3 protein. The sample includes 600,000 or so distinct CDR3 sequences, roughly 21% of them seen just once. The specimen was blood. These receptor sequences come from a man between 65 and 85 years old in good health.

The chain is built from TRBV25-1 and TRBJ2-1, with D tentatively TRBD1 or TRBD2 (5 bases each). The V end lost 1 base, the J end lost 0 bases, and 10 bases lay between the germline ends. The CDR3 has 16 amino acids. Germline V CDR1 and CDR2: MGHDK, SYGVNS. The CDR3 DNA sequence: TGTGCCAGCAGTGAATGGGGGAGCAGCTCCTACAATGAGCAGTTCTTC. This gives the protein CASSEWGSSSYNEQFF.

The CDR3 here is CASSSRSEIYGYTF. The CDR3 DNA is TGTGCCAGCAGCAGTCGATCGGAGATCTATGGCTACACCTTC. The rearrangement uses TRBV27 and TRBJ1-2; D not resolved. Germline-derived CDR1 and CDR2 are MNHEY and SMNVEV (reference sequence). Trimming cost V 6 bases and J 4 bases, with 15 bases left between them. The CDR3 is 14 amino acids.

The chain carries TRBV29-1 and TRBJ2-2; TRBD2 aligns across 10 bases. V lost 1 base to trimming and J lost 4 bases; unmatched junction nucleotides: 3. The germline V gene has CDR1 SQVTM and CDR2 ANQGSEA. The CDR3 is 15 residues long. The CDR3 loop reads CSVEGTSGFTGELFF. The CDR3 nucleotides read TGCAGCGTTGAAGGGACTAGCGGTTTCACCGGGGAGCTGTTTTTT.

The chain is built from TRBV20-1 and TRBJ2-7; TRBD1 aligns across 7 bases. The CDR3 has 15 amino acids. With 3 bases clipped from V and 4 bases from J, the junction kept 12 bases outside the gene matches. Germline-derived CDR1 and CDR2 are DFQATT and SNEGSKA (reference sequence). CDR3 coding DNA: TGCAGTGCTAGTAGACCGGAACAGGGGATTTACGAGCAGTACTTC. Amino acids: CSASRPEQGIYEQYF.

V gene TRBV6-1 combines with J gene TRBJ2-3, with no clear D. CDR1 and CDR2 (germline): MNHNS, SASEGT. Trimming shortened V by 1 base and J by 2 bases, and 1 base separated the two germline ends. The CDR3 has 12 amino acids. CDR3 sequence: CASSEVTDTQYF. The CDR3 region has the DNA TGTGCCAGCAGTGAAGTCACAGATACGCAGTATTTT.

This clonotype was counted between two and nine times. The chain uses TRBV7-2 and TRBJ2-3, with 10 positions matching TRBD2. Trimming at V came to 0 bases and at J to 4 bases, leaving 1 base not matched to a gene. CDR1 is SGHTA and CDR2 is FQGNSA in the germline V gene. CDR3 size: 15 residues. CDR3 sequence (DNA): TGTGCCAGCAGCTTAGCGGGGACTAGCGCAGATACGCAGTATTTT. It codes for CASSLAGTSADTQYF.

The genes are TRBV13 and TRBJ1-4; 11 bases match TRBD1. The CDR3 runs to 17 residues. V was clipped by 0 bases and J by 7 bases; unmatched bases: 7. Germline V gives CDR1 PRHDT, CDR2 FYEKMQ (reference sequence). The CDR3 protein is CASSLGLGDRGSEKLFF. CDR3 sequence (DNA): TGTGCCAGCAGCTTAGGCCTCGGGGACAGGGGGAGTGAAAAACTGTTTTTT.

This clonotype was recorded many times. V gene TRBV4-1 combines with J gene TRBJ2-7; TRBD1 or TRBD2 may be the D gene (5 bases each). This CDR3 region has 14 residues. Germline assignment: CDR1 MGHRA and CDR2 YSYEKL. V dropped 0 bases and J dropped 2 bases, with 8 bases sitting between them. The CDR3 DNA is TGCGCCAGCAGCCAAGATGGGGGACCCTACGAGCAGTACTTC. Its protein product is CASSQDGGPYEQYF.

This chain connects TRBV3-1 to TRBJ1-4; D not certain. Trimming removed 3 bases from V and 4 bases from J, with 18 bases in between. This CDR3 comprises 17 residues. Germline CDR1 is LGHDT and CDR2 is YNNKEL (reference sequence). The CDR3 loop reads CASSHPSRKAGNEKLFF. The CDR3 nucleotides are TGTGCCAGCAGCCACCCGTCGAGGAAGGCGGGTAATGAAAAACTGTTTTTT. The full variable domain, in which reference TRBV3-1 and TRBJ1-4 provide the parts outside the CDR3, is DTAVSQTPKYLVTQMGNDKSIKCEQNLGHDTMYWYKQDSKKFLKIMFSYNNKELIINETVPNRFSPKSPDKAHLNLHINSLELGDSAVYFCASSHPSRKAGNEKLFFGSGTQLSVL.

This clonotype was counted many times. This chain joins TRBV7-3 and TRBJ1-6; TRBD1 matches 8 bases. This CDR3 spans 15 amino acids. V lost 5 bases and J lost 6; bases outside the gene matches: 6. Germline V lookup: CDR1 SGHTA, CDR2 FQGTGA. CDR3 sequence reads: CASSPGTGGNSPLHF. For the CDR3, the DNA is TGTGCCAGCAGCCCCGGGACAGGTGGTAATTCACCCCTCCACTTT.

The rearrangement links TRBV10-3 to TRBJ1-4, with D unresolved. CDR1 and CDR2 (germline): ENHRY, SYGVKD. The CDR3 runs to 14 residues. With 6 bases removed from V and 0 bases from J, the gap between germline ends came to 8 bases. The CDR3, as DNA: TGTGCCATCAGCTCAGGTGCAACTAATGAAAAACTGTTTTTT. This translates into CAISSGATNEKLFF.

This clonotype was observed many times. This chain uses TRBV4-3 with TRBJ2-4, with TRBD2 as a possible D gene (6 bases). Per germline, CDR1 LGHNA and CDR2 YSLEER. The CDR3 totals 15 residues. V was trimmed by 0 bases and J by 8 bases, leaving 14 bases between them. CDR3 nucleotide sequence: TGCGCCAGCAGCCAAGATCTCGGACTAAGGGACATTCAGTACTTC. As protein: CASSQDLGLRDIQYF.

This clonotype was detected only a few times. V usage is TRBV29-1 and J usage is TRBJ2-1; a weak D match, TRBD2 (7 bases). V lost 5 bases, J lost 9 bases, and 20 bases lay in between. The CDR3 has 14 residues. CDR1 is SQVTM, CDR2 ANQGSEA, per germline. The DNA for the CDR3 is TGCAGCGTTTACCCCCCCAAGGGGGGGGCTGAGCAGTTCTTC. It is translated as CSVYPPKGGAEQFF.